This T cell receptor beta chain appears in the sequencing data of a study of cytomegalovirus exposure and HLA in healthy donors. The PCR ran on 60 Vbeta and 13 Jbeta primers. This table comes from immunoSEQ multiplex PCR, and its TCRdb copy is limited to in-frame clones, with some not included. This sample yields about 200,000 clones, of which less than 80% are seen a single time; around 4.8% belongs to the top ten. CDR3 length equals 17 residues. Looked up from germline, CDR1 is SGHAT and CDR2 is FQNNGV. Losses at the gene ends were 6 bases for V and 1 base for J; bases not matched to a gene: 13. The material sequenced was PBMCs. The chain uses TRBV11-2 and TRBJ2-7, with 9 bases fitting TRBD2. The clonotype originates from a woman aged 30 to 39 in good health and CMV-seropositive. CDR3 loop: CASSGGLAGTFSYEQYF. The DNA of the CDR3 is TGTGCCAGCAGTGGGGGGCTAGCGGGAACATTTTCCTACGAGCAGTACTTC.